Listed below are T cell receptor beta chains from one sample, sequenced in a study of spatial heterogeneity in lung cancer. Via MiXCR, TCRdb re-called the 5' RACE reads, giving one row per CDR3 protein. Of some 97,000 distinct CDR3 sequences listed, 4% to 4.5% are singletons. This material consisted of lung tumor tissue, taken at surgery. Receptors originate from a male donor with early-stage non-small cell lung cancer. The CDR3 runs from the conserved cysteine through the conserved F or W.

CDR3 protein,V gene
CASSVGPGTGYEQYF,TRBV9
CASSPWASGSYEQYF,TRBV3-1
CASSPRLAIDNEQFF,TRBV11-2
CASSWTGREKLFF,TRBV5-1
CASLPGTGSAGANVLTF,TRBV2
CASRQIGNTIYF,TRBV28
CASSLAGGTLGPFF,TRBV12-3/TRBV12-4
CASSPGDMNTEAFF,TRBV5-1
CSVEDRGVGEGQFF,TRBV29-1
CASSLGLCGSSPDTQYF,TRBV7-4
CAISSGTTYEQYF,TRBV10-3
CSARDAGQSRNTEAFF,TRBV20-1
CASRRTGAYEQYF,TRBV3-1
CASSFALGRSNSPLHF,TRBV28
CASEGATPEAFF,TRBV2
CASSYRGGLRTNEKLFF,TRBV4-1
CASSRGHLNTEAFF,TRBV14
CSARAKGPLYEQYF,TRBV20-1
CSASLSGSSTDTQYF,TRBV20-1
CASSPRTSGSRETQYF,TRBV11-2
CASNPGQGGQPQHF,TRBV28
CASSSTGYETQYF,TRBV28
CASSFGLADGELFF,TRBV7-9
CASSKLGVSPDTQYF,TRBV5-1
CASSGSTLGAQYF,TRBV27
CASSAGGREDTQYF,TRBV11-3
CSARDFLPLGRRDYNEQFF,TRBV20-1
CSAGLSVDTQYF,TRBV20-1
CASSPSGPRRDEQFF,TRBV3-1
CASSPPGVQETQYF,TRBV11-2
CASSYGAAGGTEAFF,TRBV6-6
CASSLGTRRDRSDTQYF,TRBV6-2/TRBV6-3
CASSLDSGISFF,TRBV7-9
CASSENSQASGYTF,TRBV6-1
CSVGTGVSYEQYF,TRBV29-1
CASSQSADTTNEKLFF,TRBV3-1
CASSGTGRNGYTF,TRBV5-1
CASSQGGTSSSEQYF,TRBV7-9
CASSGSGSYNEQFF,TRBV12-3/TRBV12-4
CASSPRQGPYEQYF,TRBV12-3/TRBV12-4
CASEGQANTEAFF,TRBV7-9
CASSQDTGGNGYTF,TRBV4-2
CASEVTSVGEQYF,TRBV2
CSADWDREETDTQYF,TRBV20-1
CASSFFQGPEHTDTQYF,TRBV5-1
CASSLTGQEETQYF,TRBV12-3/TRBV12-4
CASSALGTGRNYGYTF,TRBV6-1
CASTLSLTGELFF,TRBV7-9
CASSDGRTEYNEQFF,TRBV6-1
CACLWEGSKWVSNQPQHF,TRBV6-1
CASSLEGAQPQHF,TRBV11-2